This is a list of T cell receptor beta chains from one sample in a study of immune evolution from preneoplasia to lung adenocarcinoma. Method: immunoSEQ multiplex PCR; TCRdb's copy keeps in-frame clones and lacks some. The sample yields some 8,200 clones, around 73% seen once. The material sequenced was FFPE minimally invasive lung adenocarcinoma tissue. These receptors all stem from a donor at least 70 years old with lung adenocarcinoma. CDR3s include the opening cysteine and the closing phenylalanine or tryptophan. The D gene is left open where the match is weak. Rows may omit the clone size; those that give it use once, few, many or a size class.

CDR3nt: TGTGCCAGCAGCTCAGCCCCAAGCTCCTACAATGAGCAGTTCTTC
CDR3aa: CASSSAPSSYNEQFF
v_gene: TRBV7-3
d_gene: NA
j_gene: TRBJ2-1
abundance: NA

CDR3nt: TGTGCCAGCAGGAACAGGGGGACTAATGAAAAACTGTTTTTT
CDR3aa: CASRNRGTNEKLFF
v_gene: TRBV6-5
d_gene: TRBD1
j_gene: TRBJ1-4
abundance: NA

CDR3nt: TGTGCCAGCAGCCCCCCATCAGCTAGCGGGGGTCTCAATGAGCAGTTCTTC
CDR3aa: CASSPPSASGGLNEQFF
v_gene: TRBV11-3
d_gene: TRBD2
j_gene: TRBJ2-1
abundance: NA

CDR3nt: TGTGCCTGGAGTGGAACACCCACTAATGAAAAACTGTTTTTT
CDR3aa: CAWSGTPTNEKLFF
v_gene: TRBV30
d_gene: NA
j_gene: TRBJ1-4
abundance: NA

CDR3nt: TGTGCCAGCAGAGAACAGGGGAGGGGGTACGAGCAGTACTTC
CDR3aa: CASREQGRGYEQYF
v_gene: TRBV28
d_gene: NA
j_gene: TRBJ2-7
abundance: NA

CDR3nt: TGTGCCAGCAGCTTAATGGAGACCCAGTACTTC
CDR3aa: CASSLMETQYF
v_gene: TRBV7-9
d_gene: NA
j_gene: TRBJ2-5
abundance: NA

CDR3nt: TGTGCCAGCAGGCGGCAAGTACAAGAGACCCAGTACTTC
CDR3aa: CASRRQVQETQYF
v_gene: TRBV2
d_gene: NA
j_gene: TRBJ2-5
abundance: NA

CDR3nt: TGTGCCAGCAGCTTCGACCCGAACACTGAAGCTTTCTTT
CDR3aa: CASSFDPNTEAFF
v_gene: TRBV11-3
d_gene: NA
j_gene: TRBJ1-1
abundance: NA

CDR3nt: TGTGCCTGGGGACGGGGTATTAGCAATCAGCCCCAGCATTTT
CDR3aa: CAWGRGISNQPQHF
v_gene: TRBV30
d_gene: NA
j_gene: TRBJ1-5
abundance: NA

CDR3nt: TGTGCCAGCAGCCAACCGGACAGGGACAATGAGCAGTTCTTC
CDR3aa: CASSQPDRDNEQFF
v_gene: TRBV4-2
d_gene: TRBD1
j_gene: TRBJ2-1
abundance: NA

CDR3nt: TGTGCCAGCAGTGCTTCCCCGGGGGGGGAGCTGTTTTTT
CDR3aa: CASSASPGGELFF
v_gene: TRBV2
d_gene: NA
j_gene: TRBJ2-2
abundance: NA

CDR3nt: TGTGCCAGCAGCCTGACTAGCGGGAGCCACGAGCAGTACTTC
CDR3aa: CASSLTSGSHEQYF
v_gene: TRBV11-3
d_gene: TRBD2
j_gene: TRBJ2-7
abundance: NA

CDR3nt: TGTGCCAGCCCCCCCGAGCAGTACTTC
CDR3aa: CASPPEQYF
v_gene: TRBV27
d_gene: NA
j_gene: TRBJ2-7
abundance: NA

CDR3nt: TGTGCCAGTAGACCAGGGGGCGTCGTCTTGTCGTACAATCAGCCCCAGCATTTT
CDR3aa: CASRPGGVVLSYNQPQHF
v_gene: TRBV19
d_gene: TRBD1
j_gene: TRBJ1-5
abundance: NA

CDR3nt: TGTGCCAGCTCACCAAAGGGGCACGATGGCTACACCTTC
CDR3aa: CASSPKGHDGYTF
v_gene: TRBV18
d_gene: NA
j_gene: TRBJ1-2
abundance: NA

CDR3nt: TGTGCCAGCAGCCCACAATCCGGGACTAGCGCTTACGAGCAGTACTTC
CDR3aa: CASSPQSGTSAYEQYF
v_gene: TRBV9
d_gene: TRBD2
j_gene: TRBJ2-7
abundance: NA

CDR3nt: TGTGCCAGCAGTCGACCAGGGCGGGGCTACACCTTC
CDR3aa: CASSRPGRGYTF
v_gene: TRBV28
d_gene: NA
j_gene: TRBJ1-2
abundance: once

CDR3nt: TGTGCCAGTAGTATGGGCCGGTCCTACAATGAGCAGTTCTTC
CDR3aa: CASSMGRSYNEQFF
v_gene: TRBV19
d_gene: NA
j_gene: TRBJ2-1
abundance: NA

CDR3nt: TGTGCCAGCAGCCAAAGAAGCTTCTACAATGAGCAGTTCTTC
CDR3aa: CASSQRSFYNEQFF
v_gene: TRBV14
d_gene: NA
j_gene: TRBJ2-1
abundance: few

CDR3nt: TGTGCCAGCAGCTTGTTCTGGTCCGAGACAGGGGACACAGATACGCAGTATTTT
CDR3aa: CASSLFWSETGDTDTQYF
v_gene: TRBV5-5
d_gene: TRBD1
j_gene: TRBJ2-3
abundance: NA

CDR3nt: TGTGCCAGCACCCCCAGGAGTGGGCAGGGGTTCACTGAAGCTTTCTTT
CDR3aa: CASTPRSGQGFTEAFF
v_gene: TRBV6-6
d_gene: NA
j_gene: TRBJ1-1
abundance: once

CDR3nt: TGCGCCAGCAGGATCGGGACAGAGTCCTACGAGCAGTACTTC
CDR3aa: CASRIGTESYEQYF
v_gene: TRBV5-1
d_gene: TRBD1
j_gene: TRBJ2-7
abundance: few

CDR3nt: TGTGCCAGCTCACCAGAAGGGGGGCACAGAGATACGCAGTATTTT
CDR3aa: CASSPEGGHRDTQYF
v_gene: TRBV18
d_gene: NA
j_gene: TRBJ2-3
abundance: few

CDR3nt: TGTGCCAGCAGCCCGAGCGGGACCGGCAATCAGCCCCAGCATTTT
CDR3aa: CASSPSGTGNQPQHF
v_gene: TRBV27
d_gene: NA
j_gene: TRBJ1-5
abundance: NA

CDR3nt: TGTGCCAGCAGCGCGGGACTAGCGGATAGCTCCTACAATGAGCAGTTCTTC
CDR3aa: CASSAGLADSSYNEQFF
v_gene: TRBV11-2
d_gene: TRBD2
j_gene: TRBJ2-1
abundance: NA

CDR3nt: TGTGCCAGCTCACCAGCGCCGGGGGATGGCTACACCTTC
CDR3aa: CASSPAPGDGYTF
v_gene: TRBV18
d_gene: NA
j_gene: TRBJ1-2
abundance: NA

CDR3nt: TGTGCCTGGGCGAGGGATAATAGCAATCAGCCCCAGCATTTT
CDR3aa: CAWARDNSNQPQHF
v_gene: TRBV30
d_gene: NA
j_gene: TRBJ1-5
abundance: NA

CDR3nt: TGTGCCAGTACAGGTGGGGGAGAGACCCAGTACTTC
CDR3aa: CASTGGGETQYF
v_gene: TRBV7-9
d_gene: NA
j_gene: TRBJ2-5
abundance: NA

CDR3nt: TGTGCCAGCAGCTTAGCGGGGGGCCAAGAGACCCAGTACTTC
CDR3aa: CASSLAGGQETQYF
v_gene: TRBV7-2
d_gene: NA
j_gene: TRBJ2-5
abundance: NA

CDR3nt: TGTGCCAGCAGACAGGGGGCGCCGCCCTACGAGCAGTACTTC
CDR3aa: CASRQGAPPYEQYF
v_gene: TRBV27
d_gene: TRBD1
j_gene: TRBJ2-7
abundance: NA

CDR3nt: TGTGCCAGCAGCGTAGGACCGAGCCGCACAGATACGCAGTATTTT
CDR3aa: CASSVGPSRTDTQYF
v_gene: TRBV9
d_gene: NA
j_gene: TRBJ2-3
abundance: few

CDR3nt: TGTGCCAGCAGTTCTCCGGGACTATTAGCCTACGAGCAGTACTTC
CDR3aa: CASSSPGLLAYEQYF
v_gene: TRBV28
d_gene: TRBD2
j_gene: TRBJ2-7
abundance: NA

CDR3nt: TGTGCCAGCAGTGGACAGGGGAGAAACACCATATATTTT
CDR3aa: CASSGQGRNTIYF
v_gene: TRBV27
d_gene: TRBD1
j_gene: TRBJ1-3
abundance: NA

CDR3nt: TGTGCCAGCAGTTTGGCCGGGACCGAGCAGTACTTC
CDR3aa: CASSLAGTEQYF
v_gene: TRBV25-1
d_gene: NA
j_gene: TRBJ2-7
abundance: NA

CDR3nt: TGCGCCAGCAGCTTGGAGTCAGCCACAGATACGCAGTATTTT
CDR3aa: CASSLESATDTQYF
v_gene: TRBV5-1
d_gene: NA
j_gene: TRBJ2-3
abundance: NA

CDR3nt: TGTGCCAGCAGTGAATGGCGGCCACAAGAGACCCAGTACTTC
CDR3aa: CASSEWRPQETQYF
v_gene: TRBV6-1
d_gene: NA
j_gene: TRBJ2-5
abundance: NA

CDR3nt: TGTGCCACCAGCAACTGGGACGGCGGGTCGAACGAGCAGTACTTC
CDR3aa: CATSNWDGGSNEQYF
v_gene: TRBV15
d_gene: NA
j_gene: TRBJ2-7
abundance: NA

CDR3nt: TGTGCCAGCAGCCACCGGGACCCTCAAGAGACCCAGTACTTC
CDR3aa: CASSHRDPQETQYF
v_gene: TRBV11-2
d_gene: NA
j_gene: TRBJ2-5
abundance: NA

CDR3nt: TGCGCCAGCAGCTATCAGGGGGACACTGAAGCTTTCTTT
CDR3aa: CASSYQGDTEAFF
v_gene: TRBV5-1
d_gene: TRBD1
j_gene: TRBJ1-1
abundance: few

CDR3nt: TGCGCCAGCAGCCATCCCTGGGGCGGAGGGGATATCCACGATACGCAGTATTTT
CDR3aa: CASSHPWGGGDIHDTQYF
v_gene: TRBV4-1
d_gene: NA
j_gene: TRBJ2-3
abundance: NA

CDR3nt: TGTGCCAGCAGTGACGTAGCGGGAGGGTCTGAGCAGTTCTTC
CDR3aa: CASSDVAGGSEQFF
v_gene: TRBV6-1
d_gene: TRBD2
j_gene: TRBJ2-1
abundance: once

CDR3nt: TGTGCCAGCAGTGACGAACGGGAGACCCAGTACTTC
CDR3aa: CASSDERETQYF
v_gene: TRBV2
d_gene: NA
j_gene: TRBJ2-5
abundance: NA

CDR3nt: TGCAGCGTTGCACTCTCTGGAAACACCATATATTTT
CDR3aa: CSVALSGNTIYF
v_gene: TRBV29-1
d_gene: NA
j_gene: TRBJ1-3
abundance: NA

CDR3nt: TGTGCCAGCAGTTTAGTCCATGAAGCTTTCTTT
CDR3aa: CASSLVHEAFF
v_gene: TRBV28
d_gene: NA
j_gene: TRBJ1-1
abundance: once

CDR3nt: TGTGCCAGCAGCGTCGCAAGCCATAACACAGATACGCAGTATTTT
CDR3aa: CASSVASHNTDTQYF
v_gene: TRBV5-6
d_gene: NA
j_gene: TRBJ2-3
abundance: NA

CDR3nt: TGTGCCAGCAGTTTAAGACAGGGGTCAGATACGCAGTATTTT
CDR3aa: CASSLRQGSDTQYF
v_gene: TRBV27
d_gene: TRBD1
j_gene: TRBJ2-3
abundance: NA

CDR3nt: TGTGCCAGCAACCCGACGGCGGCCACCTACGAGCAGTACTTC
CDR3aa: CASNPTAATYEQYF
v_gene: TRBV6-1
d_gene: NA
j_gene: TRBJ2-7
abundance: NA

CDR3nt: TGTGCCACCAGCAGAGCCGTACCAATAGACCCGGGACAGGGGTTATACGAGCAGTACTTC
CDR3aa: CATSRAVPIDPGQGLYEQYF
v_gene: TRBV15
d_gene: TRBD1
j_gene: TRBJ2-7
abundance: NA

CDR3nt: TGTGCCAGCAGTGCCAAACAGGGGGACGAGCAGTACTTC
CDR3aa: CASSAKQGDEQYF
v_gene: TRBV27
d_gene: TRBD1
j_gene: TRBJ2-7
abundance: NA

CDR3nt: TGTGCCAGCAGTTCATCAGGGATTTCGGCCAACGTCCTGACTTTC
CDR3aa: CASSSSGISANVLTF
v_gene: TRBV6-5
d_gene: NA
j_gene: TRBJ2-6
abundance: NA

CDR3nt: TGTGCCAGCAGCCGGGACAGAACAACTAATGAAAAACTGTTTTTT
CDR3aa: CASSRDRTTNEKLFF
v_gene: TRBV7-8
d_gene: TRBD1
j_gene: TRBJ1-4
abundance: once

CDR3nt: TGTGCCAGCAGCTTCCCTGGGTTCGATGAGCAGTTCTTC
CDR3aa: CASSFPGFDEQFF
v_gene: TRBV13
d_gene: NA
j_gene: TRBJ2-1
abundance: NA

CDR3nt: TGTGCCAGCAGCTTAATGACTAGCGGTCGCCATGAGCAGTTCTTC
CDR3aa: CASSLMTSGRHEQFF
v_gene: TRBV11-2
d_gene: TRBD2
j_gene: TRBJ2-1
abundance: NA

CDR3nt: TGTGCCAGTCTAAGGAACACTGAAGCTTTCTTT
CDR3aa: CASLRNTEAFF
v_gene: TRBV6-5
d_gene: NA
j_gene: TRBJ1-1
abundance: NA

CDR3nt: TGTGCCAGCAGTGCCTCCCCACTTGGACAGGGGAATTCACCCCTCCACTTT
CDR3aa: CASSASPLGQGNSPLHF
v_gene: TRBV6-4
d_gene: TRBD1
j_gene: TRBJ1-6
abundance: NA